These T cell receptor beta chains were read from a single sample in a study of CD8 T cells in Susac syndrome. MiXCR, applied by TCRdb to the immunoSEQ multiplex PCR reads, yields one record per CDR3 protein. The sample contains some 180,000 distinct CDR3 sequences, roughly nine tenths of which appear only once. Sequencing used CD4+ T cells from PBMCs. The receptors come from a human donor with Susac syndrome. CDR3s include the opening cysteine and the closing phenylalanine or tryptophan. The D gene is left open where the match is weak. Size is stated for part of the rows, as once, few or many counts, or as a class when the clone is expanded.

v_gene: TRBV20-1; j_gene: TRBJ2-4; d_gene: TRBD2; len: 16; abundance: .; CDR3nt: TGCAGTGTTTCACCTGGTTTGGGACTAGCGGGAAGCATTCAGTACTTC; CDR3aa: CSVSPGLGLAGSIQYF
v_gene: TRBV19; j_gene: TRBJ2-7; d_gene: TRBD2; len: 15; abundance: .; CDR3nt: TGTGCCAGTAGTATGGCGGGAGGGGCGTCCTACGAGCAGTACTTC; CDR3aa: CASSMAGGASYEQYF
v_gene: TRBV24-1; j_gene: TRBJ1-2; d_gene: .; len: 14; abundance: .; CDR3nt: TGTGCCACCAGTGATCCGCTGGGGGGAGGAGGCTACACCTTC; CDR3aa: CATSDPLGGGGYTF
v_gene: TRBV20-1; j_gene: TRBJ2-3; d_gene: .; len: 13; abundance: .; CDR3nt: TGCAGTGCTAGAGAGGGCAGGGCAGATACGCAGTATTTT; CDR3aa: CSAREGRADTQYF
v_gene: TRBV6-2/TRBV6-3; j_gene: TRBJ2-3; d_gene: TRBD1; len: 16; abundance: .; CDR3nt: TGTGCCAGCAGTTACCCACGACAGGGAAGCACAGATACGCAGTATTTT; CDR3aa: CASSYPRQGSTDTQYF
v_gene: TRBV2; j_gene: TRBJ1-5; d_gene: .; len: 14; abundance: .; CDR3nt: TGTGCCAGCAGCGACCAGGCCTCAAATCAGCCCCAGCATTTT; CDR3aa: CASSDQASNQPQHF
v_gene: TRBV10-3; j_gene: TRBJ2-1; d_gene: .; len: 13; abundance: once; CDR3nt: TGTGCCATCAGCACTGGTGGGCCGGGTGAGCAGTTCTTC; CDR3aa: CAISTGGPGEQFF
v_gene: TRBV27; j_gene: TRBJ2-1; d_gene: .; len: 15; abundance: once; CDR3nt: TGTGCCAGCAGATCGGGGACTGGAAATGATCGCGAGCAGTTCTTC; CDR3aa: CASRSGTGNDREQFF
v_gene: TRBV5-1; j_gene: TRBJ2-5; d_gene: .; len: 15; abundance: .; CDR3nt: TGCGCCAGCAGCCCCGGGACAGGGACTAGAGAGACCCAGTACTTC; CDR3aa: CASSPGTGTRETQYF
v_gene: TRBV3-1; j_gene: TRBJ2-7; d_gene: TRBD2; len: 16; abundance: .; CDR3nt: TGTGCCAGCAGCCGGGAGGGACTAGCGGCCGTCCACGAGCAGTACTTC; CDR3aa: CASSREGLAAVHEQYF
v_gene: TRBV7-9; j_gene: TRBJ2-4; d_gene: .; len: 15; abundance: .; CDR3nt: TGTGCCAGCAGCTTAGCTCGCAAAGACAAAAACATTCAGTACTTC; CDR3aa: CASSLARKDKNIQYF
v_gene: TRBV19; j_gene: TRBJ1-5; d_gene: TRBD1; len: 15; abundance: .; CDR3nt: TGTGCCAGTAGGGCGGGACAGGGACGGTACCAGCCCCAGCATTTT; CDR3aa: CASRAGQGRYQPQHF
v_gene: TRBV5-1; j_gene: TRBJ2-2; d_gene: .; len: 16; abundance: .; CDR3nt: TGCGCCAGCAGCTTGTGGCAGGGAACCGGCACCGGGGAGCTGTTTTTT; CDR3aa: CASSLWQGTGTGELFF
v_gene: TRBV10-3; j_gene: TRBJ1-5; d_gene: .; len: 15; abundance: .; CDR3nt: TGTGCCATCAATAAGGGGGGGCCCAGCAATCAGCCCCAGCATTTT; CDR3aa: CAINKGGPSNQPQHF
v_gene: TRBV21-1; j_gene: TRBJ2-3; d_gene: .; len: 14; abundance: .; CDR3nt: TGTGCCAGCACCTTAGCGGGAGCGGGAGATACGCAGTATTTT; CDR3aa: CASTLAGAGDTQYF
v_gene: TRBV19; j_gene: TRBJ1-5; d_gene: .; len: 17; abundance: .; CDR3nt: TGTGCCAGTAGCCAGAATTTAAGACAGAGAAGCAATCAGCCCCAGCATTTT; CDR3aa: CASSQNLRQRSNQPQHF
v_gene: TRBV4-1; j_gene: TRBJ2-6; d_gene: .; len: 15; abundance: .; CDR3nt: TGCGCCAGCAGCCAAGTAGGGACTGGGGCCAACGTCCTGACTTTC; CDR3aa: CASSQVGTGANVLTF
v_gene: TRBV18; j_gene: TRBJ2-1; d_gene: TRBD1; len: 16; abundance: .; CDR3nt: TGTGCCAGCTCCCCCCCGGACAGGACAAACTTCCATGAGCAGTTCTTC; CDR3aa: CASSPPDRTNFHEQFF
v_gene: TRBV19; j_gene: TRBJ1-5; d_gene: .; len: 13; abundance: .; CDR3nt: TGTGCCAGTAGCCGCGAGAGGCTTCAGCCCCAGCATTTT; CDR3aa: CASSRERLQPQHF
v_gene: TRBV5-1; j_gene: TRBJ2-5; d_gene: .; len: 15; abundance: .; CDR3nt: TGCGCCAGCAGCCCCCGGGAGGGGGCTCAAGAGACCCAGTACTTC; CDR3aa: CASSPREGAQETQYF
v_gene: TRBV29-1; j_gene: TRBJ1-1; d_gene: .; len: 13; abundance: .; CDR3nt: TGCAGCGTTCTACCGGATGAGAACACTGAAGCTTTCTTT; CDR3aa: CSVLPDENTEAFF
v_gene: TRBV5-1; j_gene: TRBJ1-1; d_gene: .; len: 13; abundance: few; CDR3nt: TGCGCCAGCAGCTTTCACCGGGGTTTGGAAGCTTTCTTT; CDR3aa: CASSFHRGLEAFF
v_gene: TRBV4-1; j_gene: TRBJ1-2; d_gene: .; len: 15; abundance: once; CDR3nt: TGCGCCAGCAGCCAAGATCCCCAGGGTCTTTATGGCTACACCTTC; CDR3aa: CASSQDPQGLYGYTF
v_gene: TRBV2; j_gene: TRBJ1-1; d_gene: .; len: 13; abundance: once; CDR3nt: TGTGCCAGCAGTGAACGCGAGGGAACTGAAGCTTTCTTT; CDR3aa: CASSEREGTEAFF
v_gene: TRBV4-1; j_gene: TRBJ2-7; d_gene: .; len: 14; abundance: few; CDR3nt: TGCGCCAGCAGCCGCTTAGGGTCCGGGCGCGAGCAGTACTTC; CDR3aa: CASSRLGSGREQYF
v_gene: TRBV6-5; j_gene: TRBJ1-2; d_gene: TRBD1; len: 14; abundance: .; CDR3nt: TGTGCCAGCAGTACAGGGGTTTCAGGGTATGGCTACACCTTC; CDR3aa: CASSTGVSGYGYTF
v_gene: TRBV7-8; j_gene: TRBJ1-2; d_gene: .; len: 15; abundance: .; CDR3nt: TGTGCCAGCAGCTTAGCCCTACAATTTATAGGTGGCTACACCTTC; CDR3aa: CASSLALQFIGGYTF
v_gene: TRBV19; j_gene: TRBJ2-1; d_gene: .; len: 16; abundance: .; CDR3nt: TGTGCCAGTAGTACTCCGATCCCGTACGATAACAATGAGCAGTTCTTC; CDR3aa: CASSTPIPYDNNEQFF
v_gene: TRBV3-1; j_gene: TRBJ1-2; d_gene: .; len: 14; abundance: .; CDR3nt: TGTGCCAGCAGCCAAGATGAACAGGGACGGGGCTACACCTTC; CDR3aa: CASSQDEQGRGYTF
v_gene: TRBV7-8; j_gene: TRBJ1-1; d_gene: .; len: 14; abundance: .; CDR3nt: TGTGCCAGCAGCACACCTCCTTTGAACACTGAAGCTTTCTTT; CDR3aa: CASSTPPLNTEAFF
v_gene: TRBV29-1; j_gene: TRBJ1-2; d_gene: .; len: 15; abundance: .; CDR3nt: TGCAGCGTTGAAGATGAAACAGGGTATGACTATGGCTACACCTTC; CDR3aa: CSVEDETGYDYGYTF
v_gene: TRBV12-5; j_gene: TRBJ1-1; d_gene: .; len: 16; abundance: .; CDR3nt: TGTGCTAGTGGTACAACCGGGCGGTCCTTGAACACTGAAGCTTTCTTT; CDR3aa: CASGTTGRSLNTEAFF
v_gene: TRBV12-3/TRBV12-4; j_gene: TRBJ2-5; d_gene: .; len: 12; abundance: .; CDR3nt: TGTGCCAGCAGTTTACTAGTCGGGACCCAGTACTTC; CDR3aa: CASSLLVGTQYF
v_gene: TRBV20-1; j_gene: TRBJ2-1; d_gene: TRBD2; len: 13; abundance: .; CDR3nt: TGCAGTGCTAGGACTAGCGGGGTCGATGAGCAGTTCTTC; CDR3aa: CSARTSGVDEQFF
v_gene: TRBV11-3; j_gene: TRBJ2-3; d_gene: .; len: 13; abundance: .; CDR3nt: TGTGCCAGCAGTCTGAACTTTAAAGATACGCAGTATTTT; CDR3aa: CASSLNFKDTQYF
v_gene: TRBV12-3/TRBV12-4; j_gene: TRBJ2-5; d_gene: .; len: 13; abundance: .; CDR3nt: TGTGCCAGCAAATACAGGGTCCAAGAGACCCAGTACTTC; CDR3aa: CASKYRVQETQYF
v_gene: TRBV10-3; j_gene: TRBJ2-1; d_gene: TRBD1; len: 14; abundance: .; CDR3nt: TGTGCCATCAGTGACCCCCAAAAGGGACAGGCTTCCTTCTTC; CDR3aa: CAISDPQKGQASFF
v_gene: TRBV12-3/TRBV12-4; j_gene: TRBJ1-1; d_gene: .; len: 13; abundance: .; CDR3nt: TGTGCCAGCACCAAAGGTCTACGGACTGAAGCTTTCTTT; CDR3aa: CASTKGLRTEAFF
v_gene: TRBV12-3/TRBV12-4; j_gene: TRBJ2-2; d_gene: TRBD1; len: 15; abundance: .; CDR3nt: TGTGCCAGCAGGCTGGGACAGGGGGCGACCGGGGAGCTGTTTTTT; CDR3aa: CASRLGQGATGELFF
v_gene: TRBV18; j_gene: TRBJ2-7; d_gene: TRBD1; len: 15; abundance: .; CDR3nt: TGTGCCAGCTCAGACCGACAGGGGTCCCCCTACGAGCAGTACTTC; CDR3aa: CASSDRQGSPYEQYF
v_gene: TRBV4-1; j_gene: TRBJ1-5; d_gene: .; len: 14; abundance: .; CDR3nt: TGCGCCAGCAGCCAAGTGGGAGCAAATCAGCCCCAGCATTTT; CDR3aa: CASSQVGANQPQHF
v_gene: TRBV7-6; j_gene: TRBJ2-7; d_gene: TRBD1; len: 14; abundance: .; CDR3nt: TGTGCCAGCAGCGCCCAGGGGGCGCCGTACGAGCAGTACTTC; CDR3aa: CASSAQGAPYEQYF
v_gene: TRBV3-1; j_gene: TRBJ1-1; d_gene: .; len: 13; abundance: .; CDR3nt: TGTGCCAGCAGCCAGAGGTCGAACACTGAAGCTTTCTTT; CDR3aa: CASSQRSNTEAFF
v_gene: TRBV11-2; j_gene: TRBJ2-7; d_gene: TRBD1; len: 15; abundance: .; CDR3nt: TGTGCCAGCACCCCGTCGACAGGGAGCTCCTACGAGCAGTACTTC; CDR3aa: CASTPSTGSSYEQYF
v_gene: TRBV10-1; j_gene: TRBJ2-7; d_gene: TRBD2; len: 16; abundance: .; CDR3nt: TGCGCCAGCAGTGAAACCCCCGGGACTAGTCCTACGAGGCAGTACTTC; CDR3aa: CASSETPGTSPTRQYF
v_gene: TRBV10-2; j_gene: TRBJ1-1; d_gene: .; len: 14; abundance: .; CDR3nt: TGCGCCAGCAGTGAGGTCGAAACGAACACTGAAGCTTTCTTT; CDR3aa: CASSEVETNTEAFF